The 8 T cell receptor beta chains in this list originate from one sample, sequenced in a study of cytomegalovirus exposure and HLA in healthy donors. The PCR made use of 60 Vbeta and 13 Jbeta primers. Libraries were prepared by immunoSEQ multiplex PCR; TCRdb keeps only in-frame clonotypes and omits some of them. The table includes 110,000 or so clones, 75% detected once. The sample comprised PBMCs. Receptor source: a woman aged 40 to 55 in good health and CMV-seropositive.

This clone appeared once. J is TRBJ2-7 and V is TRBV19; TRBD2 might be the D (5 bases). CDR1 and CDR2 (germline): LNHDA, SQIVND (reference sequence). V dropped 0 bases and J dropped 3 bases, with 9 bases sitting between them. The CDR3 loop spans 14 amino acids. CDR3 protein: CASSIEERYYEQYF. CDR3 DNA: TGTGCCAGTAGTATAGAAGAGCGGTACTACGAGCAGTACTTC.

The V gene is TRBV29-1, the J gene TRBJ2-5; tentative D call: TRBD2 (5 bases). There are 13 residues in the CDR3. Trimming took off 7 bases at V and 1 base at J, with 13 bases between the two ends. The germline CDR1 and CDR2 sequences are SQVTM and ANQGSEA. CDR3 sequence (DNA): TGCAGCGACTTCGTGGGAGCCCAAGAGACCCAGTACTTC. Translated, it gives CSDFVGAQETQYF. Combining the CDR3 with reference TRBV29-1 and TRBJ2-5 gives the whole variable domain SAVISQKPSRDICQRGTSLTIQCQVDSQVTMMFWYRQQPGQSLTLIATANQGSEATYESGFVIDKFPISRPNLTFSTLTVSNMSPEDSSIYLCSDFVGAQETQYFGPGTRLLVL.

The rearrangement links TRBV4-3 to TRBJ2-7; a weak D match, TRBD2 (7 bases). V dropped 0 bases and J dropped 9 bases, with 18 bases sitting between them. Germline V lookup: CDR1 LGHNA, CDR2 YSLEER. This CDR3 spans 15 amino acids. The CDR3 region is CASSQDGGGGAGQYF. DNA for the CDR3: TGCGCCAGCAGCCAAGATGGGGGTGGGGGGGCAGGGCAGTACTTC.

CDR3 DNA sequence: TGTGCCAGCATCGAAGACACCTTGAACACTGAAGCTTTCTTT. As protein: CASIEDTLNTEAFF. V and J are TRBV7-6 and TRBJ1-1; D is unresolved. Trimming shortened V by 7 bases and J by 0 bases, and 12 bases separated the two germline ends. The CDR3 consists of 14 residues. Germline CDR1 SGHVS, CDR2 FNYEAQ. Using reference TRBV7-6 and TRBJ1-1 for the parts outside the CDR3, the full variable domain is GAGVSQSPRYKVTKRGQDVALRCDPISGHVSLYWYRQALGQGPEFLTYFNYEAQQDKSGLPNDRFSAERPEGSISTLTIQRTEQRDSAMYRCASIEDTLNTEAFFGQGTRLTVV.

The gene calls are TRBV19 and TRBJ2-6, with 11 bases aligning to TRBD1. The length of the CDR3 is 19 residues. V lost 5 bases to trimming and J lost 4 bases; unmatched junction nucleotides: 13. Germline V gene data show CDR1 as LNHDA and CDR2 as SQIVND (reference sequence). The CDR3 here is CASSVSRDRGFSGANVLTF. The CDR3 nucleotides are TGTGCCAGTAGTGTGAGTCGGGACAGGGGGTTCTCCGGGGCCAACGTCCTGACTTTC.

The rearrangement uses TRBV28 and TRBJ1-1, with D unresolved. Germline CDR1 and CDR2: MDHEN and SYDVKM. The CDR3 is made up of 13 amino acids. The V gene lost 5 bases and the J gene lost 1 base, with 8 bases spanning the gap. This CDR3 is CASSTTRNTEAFF. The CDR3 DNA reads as TGTGCCAGCAGTACCACACGGAACACTGAAGCTTTCTTT.

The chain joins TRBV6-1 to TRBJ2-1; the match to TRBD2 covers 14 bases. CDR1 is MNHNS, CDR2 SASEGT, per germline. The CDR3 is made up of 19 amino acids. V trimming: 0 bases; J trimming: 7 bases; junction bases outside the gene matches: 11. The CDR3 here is CASSEAPVGTSGRGNEQFF. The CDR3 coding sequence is TGTGCCAGCAGTGAAGCGCCGGTAGGGACTAGCGGGAGAGGGAATGAGCAGTTCTTC.

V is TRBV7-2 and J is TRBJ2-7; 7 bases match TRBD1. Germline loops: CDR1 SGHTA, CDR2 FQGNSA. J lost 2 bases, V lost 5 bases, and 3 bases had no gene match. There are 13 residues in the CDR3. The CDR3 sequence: CASSPTGPYEQYF. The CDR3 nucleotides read TGTGCCAGCAGCCCGACAGGGCCCTACGAGCAGTACTTC.